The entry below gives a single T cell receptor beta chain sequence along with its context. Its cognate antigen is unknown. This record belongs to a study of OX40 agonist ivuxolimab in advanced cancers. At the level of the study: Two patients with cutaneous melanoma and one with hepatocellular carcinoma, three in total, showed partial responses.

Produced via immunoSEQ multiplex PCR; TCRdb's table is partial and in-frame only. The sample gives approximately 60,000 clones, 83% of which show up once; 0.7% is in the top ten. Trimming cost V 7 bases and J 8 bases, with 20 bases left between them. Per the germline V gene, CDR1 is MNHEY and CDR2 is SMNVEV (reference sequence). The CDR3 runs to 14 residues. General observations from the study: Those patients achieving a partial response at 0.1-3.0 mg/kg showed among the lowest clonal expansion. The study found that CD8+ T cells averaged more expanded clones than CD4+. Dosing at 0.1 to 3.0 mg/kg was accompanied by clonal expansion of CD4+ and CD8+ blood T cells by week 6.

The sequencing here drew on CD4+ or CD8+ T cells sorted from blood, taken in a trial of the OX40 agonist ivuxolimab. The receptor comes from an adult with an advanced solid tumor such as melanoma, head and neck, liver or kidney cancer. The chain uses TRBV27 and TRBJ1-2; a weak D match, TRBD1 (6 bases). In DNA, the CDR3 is TGTGCCAGCACCCCGCGGGGGGGGCCGGGGGGCTACACCTTC. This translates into CASTPRGGPGGYTF.